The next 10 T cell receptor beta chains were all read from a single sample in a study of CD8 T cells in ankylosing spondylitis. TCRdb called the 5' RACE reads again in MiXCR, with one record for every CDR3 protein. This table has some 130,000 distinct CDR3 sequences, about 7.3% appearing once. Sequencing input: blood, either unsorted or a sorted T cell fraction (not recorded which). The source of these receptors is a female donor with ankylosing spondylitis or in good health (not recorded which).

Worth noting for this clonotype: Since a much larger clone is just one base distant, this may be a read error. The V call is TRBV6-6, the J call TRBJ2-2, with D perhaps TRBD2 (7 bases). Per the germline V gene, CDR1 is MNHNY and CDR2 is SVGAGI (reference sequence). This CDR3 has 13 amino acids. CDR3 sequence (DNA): TGTGCCAGCGGGGGGGCCCCCACCGGGGGGCTGTTTTTT. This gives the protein CASGGAPTGGLFF.

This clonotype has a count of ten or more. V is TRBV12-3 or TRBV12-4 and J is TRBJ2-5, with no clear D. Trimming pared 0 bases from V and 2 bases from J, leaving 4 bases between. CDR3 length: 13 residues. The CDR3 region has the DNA TGTGCCAGCAGTTTAGCGGATCAAGAGACCCAGTACTTC. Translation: CASSLADQETQYF.

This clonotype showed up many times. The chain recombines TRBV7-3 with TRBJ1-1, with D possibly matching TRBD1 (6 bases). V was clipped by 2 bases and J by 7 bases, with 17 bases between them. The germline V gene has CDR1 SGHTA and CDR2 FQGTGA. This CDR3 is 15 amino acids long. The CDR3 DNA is TGTGCCAGCAGCTTAGTCGGTGGGGGGGGCGGTGAAGCTTTCTTT. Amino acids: CASSLVGGGGGEAFF.

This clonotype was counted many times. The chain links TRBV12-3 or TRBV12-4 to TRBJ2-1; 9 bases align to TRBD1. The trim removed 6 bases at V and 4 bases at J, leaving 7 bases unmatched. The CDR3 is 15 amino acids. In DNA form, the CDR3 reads TGTGCCAGCAGACTACCGGGACAGGGATACAATGAGCAGTTCTTC. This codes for CASRLPGQGYNEQFF.

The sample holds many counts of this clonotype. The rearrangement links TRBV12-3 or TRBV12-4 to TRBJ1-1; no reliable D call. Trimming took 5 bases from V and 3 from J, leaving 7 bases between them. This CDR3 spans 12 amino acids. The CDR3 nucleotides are TGTGCCAGCAGTAAGTCAGACACTGAAGCTTTCTTT. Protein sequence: CASSKSDTEAFF.

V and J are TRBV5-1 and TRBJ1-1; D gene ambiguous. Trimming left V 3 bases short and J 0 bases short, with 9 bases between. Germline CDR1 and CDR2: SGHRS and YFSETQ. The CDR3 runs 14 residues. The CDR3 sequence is CASSSEGMNTEAFF. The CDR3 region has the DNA TGCGCCAGCAGCTCCGAGGGCATGAACACTGAAGCTTTCTTT.

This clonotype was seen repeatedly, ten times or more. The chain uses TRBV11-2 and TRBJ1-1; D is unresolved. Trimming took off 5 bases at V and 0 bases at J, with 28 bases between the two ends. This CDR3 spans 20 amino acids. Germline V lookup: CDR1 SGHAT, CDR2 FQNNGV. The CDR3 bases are TGTGCCAGCAGCCCCCGGTCCCATTCTCGGGTAGGAATAATGAACACTGAAGCTTTCTTT. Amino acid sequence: CASSPRSHSRVGIMNTEAFF. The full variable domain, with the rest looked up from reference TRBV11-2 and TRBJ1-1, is EAGVAQSPRYKIIEKRQSVAFWCNPISGHATLYWYQQILGQGPKLLIQFQNNGVVDDSQLPKDRFSAERLKGVDSTLKIQPAKLEDSAVYLCASSPRSHSRVGIMNTEAFFGQGTRLTVV.

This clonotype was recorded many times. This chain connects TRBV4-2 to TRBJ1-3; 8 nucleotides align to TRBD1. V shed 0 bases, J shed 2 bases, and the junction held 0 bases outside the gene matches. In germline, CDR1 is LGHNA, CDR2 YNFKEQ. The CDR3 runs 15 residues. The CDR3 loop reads CASSQEDRAGNTIYF. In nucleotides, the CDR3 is TGTGCCAGCAGCCAAGAGGACAGGGCTGGAAACACCATATATTTT.

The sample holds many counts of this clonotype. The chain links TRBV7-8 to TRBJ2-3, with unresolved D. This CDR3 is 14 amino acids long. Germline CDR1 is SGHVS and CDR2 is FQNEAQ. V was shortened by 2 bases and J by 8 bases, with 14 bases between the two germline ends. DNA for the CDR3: TGTGCCAGCAGCTTACTCTCGGTGTTTGGTACGCAGTATTTT. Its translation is CASSLLSVFGTQYF.

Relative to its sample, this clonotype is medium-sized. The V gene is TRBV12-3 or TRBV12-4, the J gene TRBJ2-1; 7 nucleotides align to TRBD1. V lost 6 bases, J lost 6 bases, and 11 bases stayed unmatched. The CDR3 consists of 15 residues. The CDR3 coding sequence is TGTGCCAGCAGAAAGACAGGGTTGCTTGGCAATGAGCAGTTCTTC. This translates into CASRKTGLLGNEQFF.